This T cell receptor (beta chain) derives from a study of CD8 T cells in ankylosing spondylitis. Overall study results and limits: For ankylosing spondylitis blood, a TCR beta motif of 8 or 9 highly homologous variants appeared characteristic. The clones that were linked to disease were reported to be significantly enriched in matched synovial fluid samples from ankylosing spondylitis patients. In synovial fluid and blood from reactive arthritis, some motif variants were previously reported. Relatively scarce in peripheral blood, disease-linked clones were CD8+.

In the case of this clonotype: Its specificity is unknown.

5'-RACE, quantitative and with molecular barcodes, yielded the TCR beta libraries. Each CDR3 protein gets one entry after TCRdb re-called the 5' RACE reads with MiXCR. Here the sample spans 670,000 or so distinct CDR3 sequences, under 20% being singletons. Sequenced: blood, either unsorted or a sorted T cell fraction (not recorded which). The clonotype comes from a male donor with ankylosing spondylitis.

CDR3 nucleotides: TGTGCCAGCAGCCCGCGGGACAGGGGATCGGAAGAGACCCAGTACTTC. The encoded protein is CASSPRDRGSEETQYF. The chain has TRBV9 and TRBJ2-5; the match to TRBD1 covers 10 bases. The CDR3 runs to 16 residues. Trimming at V came to 4 bases and at J to 3 bases, leaving 9 bases not matched to a gene. Germline lookup yields CDR1 SGDLS and CDR2 YYNGEE.